Listed below are T cell receptor beta chains from one sample, sequenced in a study of OX40 agonist ivuxolimab in advanced cancers. Libraries were prepared by immunoSEQ multiplex PCR; TCRdb keeps only in-frame clonotypes and omits some of them. The sample shows tens of thousands of clones, roughly 82% of them seen only once. Sequencing used CD4+ or CD8+ T cells sorted from blood, obtained in a trial of the OX40 agonist ivuxolimab. These receptors came from an adult with an advanced solid tumor such as melanoma, head and neck, liver or kidney cancer. Both conserved end residues are part of each CDR3. Fields, in order: D gene, J gene, clone size, V gene, CDR3 DNA, CDR3 protein. D genes are given only for firm matches. Clone size appears in some rows only: once, few, many, or a class for an expanded clone.

d_gene: .
j_gene: TRBJ2-3
abundance: .
v_gene: TRBV7-6
CDR3nt: TGTGCCAGCAGCTTAGCGGGGGACGATACGCAGTATTTT
CDR3aa: CASSLAGDDTQYF

d_gene: TRBD1
j_gene: TRBJ1-2
abundance: once
v_gene: TRBV5-1
CDR3nt: TGCGCCAGCAGCTCCTCGCGGACAGGGGGAGGCTATGGCTACACCTTC
CDR3aa: CASSSSRTGGGYGYTF

d_gene: TRBD2
j_gene: TRBJ2-1
abundance: .
v_gene: TRBV27
CDR3nt: TGTGCCAGCGGGGTAGCGGGGGGGCTCGAGCAGTTCTTC
CDR3aa: CASGVAGGLEQFF

d_gene: .
j_gene: TRBJ2-5
abundance: .
v_gene: TRBV7-9
CDR3nt: TGTGCCAGCAGGGGTAGTTGGTCCCCGACCCAGTACTTC
CDR3aa: CASRGSWSPTQYF

d_gene: TRBD1
j_gene: TRBJ1-1
abundance: .
v_gene: TRBV7-9
CDR3nt: TGTGCCAGCAGCCAGGAGGGGGCCTGGACTGAAGCTTTCTTT
CDR3aa: CASSQEGAWTEAFF

d_gene: TRBD2
j_gene: TRBJ2-1
abundance: .
v_gene: TRBV5-6
CDR3nt: TGTGCCAGCAGCTCGACTAGCTATAATGAGCAGTTCTTC
CDR3aa: CASSSTSYNEQFF

d_gene: .
j_gene: TRBJ2-7
abundance: few
v_gene: TRBV5-6
CDR3nt: TGTGCCAGCAGCTCGGAGGGGCGGTTCATTTACGAGCAGTACTTC
CDR3aa: CASSSEGRFIYEQYF

d_gene: TRBD2
j_gene: TRBJ2-3
abundance: .
v_gene: TRBV9
CDR3nt: TGTGCCAGCAGCGTAGGAAGCGGGGGCACAGATACGCAGTATTTT
CDR3aa: CASSVGSGGTDTQYF

d_gene: .
j_gene: TRBJ2-7
abundance: .
v_gene: TRBV13
CDR3nt: TGTGCCAGCAGCTTAGCCCTGCGGGCTAACAAGGAGCAGTACTTC
CDR3aa: CASSLALRANKEQYF

d_gene: .
j_gene: TRBJ1-2
abundance: .
v_gene: TRBV28
CDR3nt: TGTGCCAGCAGTTTTGGTTACGGTAACTATGGCTACACCTTC
CDR3aa: CASSFGYGNYGYTF

d_gene: TRBD1
j_gene: TRBJ1-2
abundance: .
v_gene: TRBV6-5
CDR3nt: TGTGCCAGCAGTTACTCGGACACAGGGGGTACATATGGCTACACCTTC
CDR3aa: CASSYSDTGGTYGYTF

d_gene: TRBD2
j_gene: TRBJ2-7
abundance: .
v_gene: TRBV6-1
CDR3nt: TGTGCCAGCAGTGAGGGAGGGGAGGGCTTCTACGAGCAGTACTTC
CDR3aa: CASSEGGEGFYEQYF

d_gene: TRBD2
j_gene: TRBJ2-5
abundance: .
v_gene: TRBV7-8
CDR3nt: TGTGCCAGCAGCTTACGGGGGGATAGTGAGACCCAGTACTTC
CDR3aa: CASSLRGDSETQYF

d_gene: TRBD1
j_gene: TRBJ1-1
abundance: .
v_gene: TRBV9
CDR3nt: TGTGCCAGCAGCGTAGGGTCACAGGGGGCTTCTGAAGCTTTCTTT
CDR3aa: CASSVGSQGASEAFF

d_gene: .
j_gene: TRBJ1-2
abundance: .
v_gene: TRBV9
CDR3nt: TGTGCCAGCAGCGAGGCGGGCAGGGATGGCTACACCTTC
CDR3aa: CASSEAGRDGYTF

d_gene: .
j_gene: TRBJ2-3
abundance: .
v_gene: TRBV7-6
CDR3nt: TGTGCCAGCAGCAAGGACTGGGGGACAGATACGCAGTATTTT
CDR3aa: CASSKDWGTDTQYF

d_gene: .
j_gene: TRBJ2-2
abundance: .
v_gene: TRBV9
CDR3nt: TGTGCCAGCAGCGTATCGAGCACGGGCACCGGGGAGCTGTTTTTT
CDR3aa: CASSVSSTGTGELFF

d_gene: .
j_gene: TRBJ2-7
abundance: .
v_gene: TRBV28
CDR3nt: TGTGCCAGCAGTTTACCCCACTACGAGCAGTACTTC
CDR3aa: CASSLPHYEQYF

d_gene: TRBD1
j_gene: TRBJ2-1
abundance: .
v_gene: TRBV10-3
CDR3nt: TGTGCCATCAGTGAGTCGAACAGGGGGTTAGACTTGGACAATGAGCAGTTCTTC
CDR3aa: CAISESNRGLDLDNEQFF

d_gene: .
j_gene: TRBJ1-1
abundance: .
v_gene: TRBV4-3
CDR3nt: TGCGCCAGCAGCCAAGGTACTGGGTTTTGGAACGAAGCTTTCTTT
CDR3aa: CASSQGTGFWNEAFF

d_gene: .
j_gene: TRBJ2-3
abundance: .
v_gene: TRBV6-4
CDR3nt: TGTGCCAGCAGTGACCGAGAAACAGATACGCAGTATTTT
CDR3aa: CASSDRETDTQYF

d_gene: TRBD1
j_gene: TRBJ1-5
abundance: .
v_gene: TRBV6-5
CDR3nt: TGTGCCAGCAGGACAGGGGGCAGCAATCAGCCCCAGCATTTT
CDR3aa: CASRTGGSNQPQHF

d_gene: .
j_gene: TRBJ1-6
abundance: .
v_gene: TRBV4-3
CDR3nt: TGCGCCAGCAGCCAGCAGGGCGCCGGGAATTCACCCCTCCACTTT
CDR3aa: CASSQQGAGNSPLHF

d_gene: .
j_gene: TRBJ1-1
abundance: .
v_gene: TRBV2
CDR3nt: TGTGCCAACGGCGGGGGGGGGAACACTGAAGCTTTCTTT
CDR3aa: CANGGGGNTEAFF

d_gene: .
j_gene: TRBJ1-1
abundance: .
v_gene: TRBV5-6
CDR3nt: TGTGCCAGCAGCTTGGGTATGGGGAACACTGAAGCTTTCTTT
CDR3aa: CASSLGMGNTEAFF